This T cell receptor beta chain was profiled in a study of blood T cells in healthy people across ages. Next came a second PCR, run for about 6 to 12 cycles, which used a sample-barcoded 5' primer along with a J-beta primer mix. Every single cDNA molecule received a tag from a template-switch adaptor with 12 random nucleotides. Each sample yielded at least 3 million CDR3-containing paired-end reads. TCRdb re-called the 5' RACE reads with MiXCR, one entry per CDR3 protein. Of around 800,000 distinct CDR3 sequences listed, roughly 26% are singletons. Germline loops: CDR1 DFQATT, CDR2 SNEGSKA (reference sequence). With 0 bases removed from V and 6 bases from J, the gap between germline ends came to 18 bases. The CDR3 sequence is 15 residues long. Isolation of PBMCs gave at least 7 million cells per sample. Each sample yielded at least 5.5 micrograms of PBMC total RNA. These data were likewise used in another study, on T cells of mothers and their children.

The source of this sequence is a boy younger than 18 in good health. The chain couples TRBV20-1 to TRBJ2-7; D may be TRBD1 or TRBD2 (5 bases each). Sequenced input: blood. CDR3: CSARDRTQGEGEQYF. As DNA, the CDR3 is TGCAGTGCTAGAGATCGCACCCAGGGCGAGGGCGAGCAGTACTTC.